The 10 T cell receptor beta chains reported below all come from one sample, sequenced in a study of human T cells and chemical hapten exposure. Time point meaning: pre-sensitization, week 0. The treatment was: therapeutic diphenylcyclopropenone sensitization with weekly scalp DPC. TCRdb reprocessed the RACE reads via MiXCR and lists one record per CDR3 protein. Here the sample spans under 400,000 distinct CDR3 sequences, approximately 5% being singletons. Specimen: whole blood, collected in connection with sensitization to the hapten diphenylcyclopropenone (DPC). The receptors were sampled from a woman aged 45-60 years with alopecia areata. Some clones in this sample may be carry-over from other donors' samples.

This clonotype was counted between two and nine times. The rearrangement joins TRBV15 to TRBJ2-3; TRBD1 aligns across 7 bases. Germline V gene sequence: CDR1 LNHNV, CDR2 YYDKDF (reference sequence). Germline trimming cut 5 bases from V and 1 base from J; bases unmatched to any gene: 9. There are 16 residues in the CDR3. CDR3 nucleotides: TGTGCCACCAGCCCCGTCCCCGGGACAGGCACAGATACGCAGTATTTT. It codes for CATSPVPGTGTDTQYF.

This clonotype occurred many times. The chain combines TRBV28 with TRBJ2-3, with 11 positions matching TRBD2. The CDR3 loop spans 17 amino acids. CDR1 MDHEN and CDR2 SYDVKM come from the germline V gene. With 4 bases clipped from V and 7 bases from J, the junction kept 13 bases outside the gene matches. CDR3 sequence reads: CASSSTGTSGGAHTQYF. For the CDR3, the DNA is TGTGCCAGCAGTTCAACCGGGACTAGCGGAGGGGCTCATACGCAGTATTTT.

This clonotype was detected ten times or more. V is TRBV10-3 and J is TRBJ1-2, with TRBD1 matching 9 bases. V dropped 6 bases and J dropped 5; count of bases not matched to a gene: 4. This CDR3 is built from 13 residues. Germline V gives CDR1 ENHRY, CDR2 SYGVKD. The CDR3 reads CAIRDRGMYGYTF. Written as DNA, the CDR3 is TGTGCCATCAGGGACAGGGGAATGTATGGCTACACCTTC.

This clonotype was detected only a few times. The V call is TRBV3-1, the J call TRBJ1-6; D call uncertain. Germline-derived CDR1 and CDR2 are LGHDT and YNNKEL (reference sequence). The CDR3 extends over 14 amino acids. The V end was cut by 2 bases, the J end by 5 bases, with 7 bases between. The CDR3 loop reads CASSQRGNNSPLHF. CDR3 DNA: TGTGCCAGCAGCCAACGAGGGAATAATTCACCCCTCCACTTT.

This clonotype has a count of ten or more. The V and J genes are TRBV20-1 and TRBJ2-7; D possibly corresponds to TRBD1 (5 bases). The V end lost 6 bases, the J end lost 6 bases, and 21 bases lay between the germline ends. Per the germline V gene, CDR1 is DFQATT and CDR2 is SNEGSKA (reference sequence). The CDR3 runs 14 residues. The CDR3 region has the DNA TGCAGTGCCCCGAAACAAGGGGCTAGGGGCGAGCAGTACTTC. Its translation: CSAPKQGARGEQYF.

This clonotype was detected ten times or more. The chain couples TRBV6-1 to TRBJ1-4; D is ambiguous. V dropped 7 bases and J dropped 8 bases, with 11 bases sitting between them. The germline V gene encodes CDR1 MNHNS and CDR2 SASEGT. This CDR3 contains 12 residues. CDR3 bases: TGTGCCAGCACTTGGGTAGGGGAAAAACTGTTTTTT. Residues: CASTWVGEKLFF.

This clonotype has more than one count but fewer than ten. The rearrangement uses TRBV7-9 and TRBJ1-1, with TRBD1 as a possible D gene (6 bases). Germline V CDR1 and CDR2: SEHNR, FQNEAQ (reference sequence). V lost 1 base and J 4 bases, leaving 10 bases between the germline ends. The CDR3 totals 14 residues. CDR3 nucleotide sequence: TGTGCCAGCAGCTTAGTAGGGGGGGTCACTGAAGCTTTCTTT. This translates into CASSLVGGVTEAFF.

This clonotype occurred many times. The rearrangement joins TRBV13 to TRBJ1-2, with unresolved D. The CDR3 sequence is 14 residues long. Germline loops: CDR1 PRHDT, CDR2 FYEKMQ (reference sequence). Deletions cut 0 bases from V and 4 bases from J, with 9 bases between. For the CDR3, the DNA is TGTGCCAGCAGCTTAGGCCGAACAGTCTATGGCTACACCTTC. This gives the protein CASSLGRTVYGYTF.

This clonotype was seen many times. The V gene is TRBV20-1, the J gene TRBJ2-2, with unresolved D. This CDR3 region has 14 residues. V lost 5 bases to trimming and J lost 0 bases, with 10 bases between them. Germline V CDR1 and CDR2: DFQATT, SNEGSKA (reference sequence). CDR3 in amino acids: CSAPTDANTGELFF. CDR3 nucleotide sequence: TGCAGTGCTCCGACGGATGCGAACACCGGGGAGCTGTTTTTT.

This clonotype has ten or more counts. The chain joins TRBV13 to TRBJ1-5, with a weak D call TRBD1 (5 bases). Per germline, CDR1 PRHDT and CDR2 FYEKMQ (reference sequence). V shed 3 bases and J shed 1 base, with 16 bases lying between them. This CDR3 is built from 17 residues. CDR3 region: CASSLMGRGFSNQPQHF. CDR3 sequence (DNA): TGTGCCAGCAGCTTGATGGGTAGGGGTTTCAGCAATCAGCCCCAGCATTTT.